This T cell receptor (beta chain) was obtained from a study of OX40 agonist ivuxolimab in advanced cancers. Overall study context: Ivuxolimab, an agonist antibody against OX40 (CD134), was given to patients.

Study conclusions and caveats: Researchers did not determine the expanded peripheral T cells' antigen specificity. With doses of 0.1 to 3.0 mg/kg, CD4+ and CD8+ blood T cells had undergone clonal expansion by week 6.

Germline V CDR1 and CDR2: SGHTS, YDEGEE. Trimming took 4 bases from V and 3 from J; bases not matched to a gene: 8. The CDR3 length is 16 residues. The table came from immunoSEQ multiplex PCR; TCRdb's copy has only in-frame clones and leaves some out. In the table there are about 50,000 clones, about nine tenths of which are singletons. To note about this clone: Its antigen is unknown.

This receptor was obtained from an adult with an advanced solid tumor such as melanoma, head and neck, liver or kidney cancer. Here the sequenced sample was CD4+ or CD8+ T cells sorted from blood, taken in a trial of the OX40 agonist ivuxolimab. The rearrangement links TRBV5-8 to TRBJ2-7, with TRBD2 matching 12 bases. The CDR3 spells CASSHSGTSGYYEQYF. DNA for the CDR3: TGTGCCAGCAGCCACTCCGGGACTAGCGGGTACTACGAGCAGTACTTC.